This T cell receptor beta chain appears in the sequencing data of a study of cytomegalovirus exposure and HLA in healthy donors. Sampled while nominally healthy, donors likely had unrecorded immune exposures. This clone turned up a few times. This CDR3 comprises 14 residues. The J segment lost 1 base and the V segment lost 10 bases, leaving 7 bases of the junction unmatched. Germline CDR1 is SNHLY and CDR2 is FYNNEI. In the PCR, 60 Vbeta and 13 Jbeta primers were used. Produced via immunoSEQ multiplex PCR; TCRdb's table is partial and in-frame only. The repertoire holds fewer than 200,000 clones, with 75% to 80% as singletons.

The chain links TRBV2 to TRBJ1-1, with 9 nucleotides matching TRBD1. The sample was PBMCs. This TCR was sampled from a woman aged 50 to 60 in good health and CMV-seropositive. The CDR3 protein is CATIPGQGNTEAFF. The CDR3, as DNA: TGTGCCACGATTCCGGGACAGGGGAACACTGAAGCTTTCTTT.